The rows below give T cell receptor beta chains drawn from one sample of a study of blood T cell repertoires in COVID-19. Clones were sequenced by immunoSEQ multiplex PCR, and TCRdb holds only the in-frame ones, with some missing. The sample yields about 51,000 clones, 80% to 85% seen once. Material for sequencing was peripheral blood. Receptors originate from a human donor with acute or convalescent COVID-19. The donor label of this sample is uncertain. CDR3s include the opening cysteine and the closing phenylalanine or tryptophan. Each record gives: CDR3 protein, CDR3 DNA, V gene, clone size, D gene, J gene. A D gene is named only where the DNA matches it firmly. Only some rows state a clone size, as once, few, many or a class for expanded clones.

CASRPTSGPYEQYF	TGTGCCAGCAGGCCGACTAGCGGTCCCTACGAGCAGTACTTC	TRBV28	once	TRBD2	TRBJ2-7
CASSIGTDQETQYF	TGTGCCAGCAGCATCGGGACAGACCAAGAGACCCAGTACTTC	TRBV9	.	TRBD1	TRBJ2-5
CASAGLRRETQYF	TGTGCCAGCGCGGGACTCCGTCGGGAGACCCAGTACTTC	TRBV27	.	.	TRBJ2-5
CASTPLQQGTNSPLHF	TGTGCCAGCACCCCTCTCCAACAGGGGACTAATTCACCCCTCCACTTT	TRBV6-4	once	TRBD1	TRBJ1-6
CSVREYGYTF	TGCAGCGTTAGAGAATATGGCTACACCTTC	TRBV29-1	.	.	TRBJ1-2
CASSEESGGYGYTF	TGTGCCAGCAGTGAAGAGTCAGGAGGCTATGGCTACACCTTC	TRBV6-1	.	.	TRBJ1-2
CASSAGGLNNEQFF	TGTGCCAGCAGCGCAGGGGGTCTTAACAATGAGCAGTTCTTC	TRBV9	.	TRBD1	TRBJ2-1
CASSARTGRAFF	TGTGCCAGCAGCGCACGGACAGGGAGAGCTTTCTTT	TRBV5-4	.	TRBD1	TRBJ1-1
CASKAALSGNTIYF	TGCGCCAGCAAGGCGGCGCTCTCTGGAAACACCATATATTTT	TRBV10-2	once	.	TRBJ1-3
CASSHHMTAYEQYF	TGTGCCAGCAGCCACCATATGACAGCCTACGAGCAGTACTTC	TRBV3-1/TRBV3-2	.	.	TRBJ2-7
CASSSPQRQETQYF	TGTGCCAGCAGCTCGCCCCAGCGACAAGAGACCCAGTACTTC	TRBV6-2/TRBV6-3	.	.	TRBJ2-5
CASSLSGPDTQYF	TGTGCCAGCAGCTTGTCAGGCCCAGATACGCAGTATTTT	TRBV5-5	.	.	TRBJ2-3
CASSSQLGSFNQPQHF	TGTGCCAGCAGTTCCCAGTTGGGCAGCTTCAATCAGCCCCAGCATTTT	TRBV28	.	.	TRBJ1-5
CSASGAGATLEQYF	TGCAGTGCTAGTGGTGCAGGGGCGACTCTGGAGCAGTACTTC	TRBV20-1	.	.	TRBJ2-7
CASSSTHLAVYTDTQYF	TGTGCCAGTAGTAGCACCCATCTAGCGGTATACACAGATACGCAGTATTTT	TRBV19	.	TRBD2	TRBJ2-3
CASSLTGSSGNTIYF	TGCGCCAGCAGCCTGACAGGGTCCTCTGGAAACACCATATATTTT	TRBV5-1	once	TRBD1	TRBJ1-3
CASSPGLAGSPTREQFF	TGTGCCAGTAGTCCCGGACTAGCGGGGAGCCCCACCAGGGAGCAGTTCTTC	TRBV19	.	TRBD2	TRBJ2-1
CASSTTGGSTEAFF	TGTGCCAGCAGTACGACAGGGGGGAGTACTGAAGCTTTCTTT	TRBV6-2/TRBV6-3	.	TRBD1	TRBJ1-1
CASRTSGGETQYF	TGCGCCAGCAGAACTAGCGGAGGGGAGACCCAGTACTTC	TRBV10-2	.	TRBD2	TRBJ2-5
CASMEGRDSNTEAFF	TGTGCCAGCATGGAGGGGCGCGATTCCAACACTGAAGCTTTCTTT	TRBV6-5	few	.	TRBJ1-1
CASSSGGWDGYTF	TGTGCCAGCAGCTCCGGGGGGTGGGATGGCTACACCTTC	TRBV7-9	.	.	TRBJ1-2
CASSTYAGFPLYGYTF	TGTGCCAGTAGCACCTACGCCGGGTTCCCATTATATGGCTACACCTTC	TRBV19	.	.	TRBJ1-2
CASSSRQGGYTF	TGTGCCAGCAGCTCCAGACAGGGAGGCTACACCTTC	TRBV7-9	few	TRBD1	TRBJ1-2
CASSLSEGAHYNSPLHF	TGTGCCAGCAGTTTATCGGAGGGGGCTCACTATAATTCACCCCTCCACTTT	TRBV28	once	TRBD1	TRBJ1-6
CASSLDRALQETQYF	TGTGCCAGCAGCTTAGACAGGGCCCTCCAAGAGACCCAGTACTTC	TRBV7-2	.	.	TRBJ2-5
CASSLRTGDTGELFF	TGCGCCAGCAGCTTGCGGACAGGGGACACCGGGGAGCTGTTTTTT	TRBV5-1	.	TRBD1	TRBJ2-2
CASSLIRGVDSGYTF	TGTGCCAGCAGCCTGATCAGGGGGGTCGATTCGGGCTACACCTTC	TRBV5-6	.	TRBD1	TRBJ1-2
CAAGGLAGATDTQYF	TGTGCCGCGGGAGGACTAGCGGGGGCGACAGATACGCAGTATTTT	TRBV7-9	.	TRBD2	TRBJ2-3
CASSYVVGQPQHF	TGTGCCAGCAGTTACGTCGTCGGGCAGCCCCAGCATTTT	TRBV6-2/TRBV6-3	.	.	TRBJ1-5
CASRRSPAGNEKLFF	TGTGCCAGCAGGAGGAGTCCCGCGGGTAATGAAAAACTGTTTTTT	TRBV6-5	.	.	TRBJ1-4
CASSRRLNTEAFF	TGCGCCAGCAGCCGTCGCCTAAACACTGAAGCTTTCTTT	TRBV5-1	once	.	TRBJ1-1
CASSWDRVTNTGELFF	TGTGCCAGCAGCTGGGACAGGGTGACGAACACCGGGGAGCTGTTTTTT	TRBV11-3	.	TRBD1	TRBJ2-2
CASSQDSNRAFF	TGCGCCAGCAGCCAAGATTCAAATCGGGCTTTCTTT	TRBV4-3	.	.	TRBJ1-1
CSVNSGFTEAFF	TGCAGCGTTAATTCAGGGTTCACTGAAGCTTTCTTT	TRBV29-1	.	.	TRBJ1-1
CASTPRSGSSYNEQFF	TGTGCCAGCACCCCCCGGAGCGGGAGCTCCTACAATGAGCAGTTCTTC	TRBV27	.	TRBD2	TRBJ2-1
CASSSRTTGIQSGNTIYF	TGTGCCAGCAGCTCAAGGACGACAGGGATTCAATCTGGAAACACCATATATTTT	TRBV13	.	TRBD1	TRBJ1-3
CASSLTRVGTEAFF	TGCGCCAGCAGCTTAACCAGGGTAGGAACTGAAGCTTTCTTT	TRBV5-1	.	.	TRBJ1-1
CAISEFGQGNEKLFF	TGTGCCATCAGTGAGTTTGGACAGGGTAATGAAAAACTGTTTTTT	TRBV10-3	.	TRBD1	TRBJ1-4
CASRPAGVDYGYTF	TGTGCCAGCAGGCCCGCGGGGGTTGACTATGGCTACACCTTC	TRBV27	.	.	TRBJ1-2
CASSQTKAGELFF	TGTGCCAGCAGCCAAACTAAGGCCGGGGAGCTGTTTTTT	TRBV7-2	.	.	TRBJ2-2
CASSSTAWGQVEGYTF	TGTGCCAGCAGCTCTACAGCCTGGGGACAGGTGGAAGGCTACACCTTC	TRBV7-2	few	TRBD1	TRBJ1-2